These T cell receptor beta chains were read from a single sample in a study of cytotoxic CD8 clonotypes in ibrutinib-treated CLL. Generated by immunoSEQ multiplex PCR, the TCRdb table keeps only in-frame clones and is missing some. The table shows around 310,000 clones, with about 77% occurring only once. Here the sequenced sample was PBMCs, taken before ibrutinib treatment. The receptors come from a human donor with chronic lymphocytic leukemia. CDR3s include the opening cysteine and the closing phenylalanine or tryptophan. D genes are given only for firm matches. Rows may omit the clone size; those that give it use once, few, many or a size class.

CASSYSGGEGYTF | TGTGCCAGCAGTTACTCGGGGGGCGAAGGCTACACCTTC | . | . | TRBJ1-2 | TRBV6-6
CASSYVAGRYTDTQYF | TGTGCCAGCAGTTACGTGGCAGGGAGATACACAGATACGCAGTATTTT | . | once | TRBJ2-3 | TRBV6-5
CASSISTDTQYF | TGTGCCAGTAGTATTAGCACAGATACGCAGTATTTT | . | . | TRBJ2-3 | TRBV19
CASSIPGTGFEKLFF | TGTGCCAGTAGTATCCCCGGGACAGGGTTCGAAAAACTGTTTTTT | TRBD1 | . | TRBJ1-4 | TRBV19
CATSPSGYEQYF | TGTGCCACCAGCCCTAGCGGTTACGAGCAGTACTTC | TRBD2 | . | TRBJ2-7 | TRBV15
CAWSVYLAKNEQYF | TGTGCCTGGAGTGTATATTTGGCCAAAAACGAGCAGTACTTC | . | . | TRBJ2-7 | TRBV30
CASSLGQVSYNEQFF | TGTGCCAGCAGCTTAGGGCAGGTCTCCTACAATGAGCAGTTCTTC | . | . | TRBJ2-1 | TRBV5-6
CSVEPTAGSDGYTF | TGCAGCGTTGAACCCACGGCAGGGAGTGATGGCTACACCTTC | . | . | TRBJ1-2 | TRBV29-1
CASLHGRSGANVLTF | TGTGCCAGCCTCCACGGGCGATCTGGGGCCAACGTCCTGACTTTC | . | . | TRBJ2-6 | TRBV2
CASRGYGYTF | TGTGCCAGCCGCGGCTATGGCTACACCTTC | . | few | TRBJ1-2 | TRBV7-9
CATSGQGAGEQYF | TGTGCCACCAGTGGACAGGGGGCTGGTGAGCAGTACTTC | TRBD1 | . | TRBJ2-7 | TRBV15
CANLSGSNQPQHF | TGTGCCAACCTATCGGGTAGCAATCAGCCCCAGCATTTT | . | once | TRBJ1-5 | TRBV27
CASRGEAYEQYF | TGTGCCAGCCGGGGAGAAGCTTACGAGCAGTACTTC | . | many | TRBJ2-7 | TRBV27
CASRRNPNEKLFF | TGCGCCAGCCGCCGGAACCCGAATGAAAAACTGTTTTTT | . | few | TRBJ1-4 | TRBV10-1
CASSLAAGVSNEQFF | TGTGCCAGCAGCTTAGCGGCGGGAGTATCCAATGAGCAGTTCTTC | TRBD2 | few | TRBJ2-1 | TRBV7-8
CASSISIPHTLYF | TGTGCCAGTAGTATCTCAATCCCCCACACCCTGTACTTC | . | . | TRBJ2-7 | TRBV19
CASSWVSGRIYEQYF | TGTGCCAGCAGCTGGGTCTCGGGGCGAATCTACGAGCAGTACTTC | . | . | TRBJ2-7 | TRBV5-6
CAWSVRDRSYGYTF | TGTGCCTGGAGTGTTAGGGACAGGAGCTATGGCTACACCTTC | TRBD1 | . | TRBJ1-2 | TRBV30
CACSSATTLTNTQYF | TGTGCCTGCTCCTCAGCAACCACCCTCACGAATACGCAGTATTTT | . | . | TRBJ2-3 | TRBV30
CASSPDRGFSEAFF | TGTGCCAGCAGCCCGGACAGGGGATTCTCTGAAGCTTTCTTT | TRBD1 | . | TRBJ1-1 | TRBV13
CASSEWQKNIQYF | TGTGCCAGCAGCGAATGGCAGAAAAACATTCAGTACTTC | . | . | TRBJ2-4 | TRBV2
CASSQGRNTEAFF | TGCGCCAGCAGCCAAGGCAGGAACACTGAAGCTTTCTTT | . | few | TRBJ1-1 | TRBV4-3
CASSFPKGRAFGYTF | TGTGCCAGCAGCTTTCCGAAGGGCAGGGCCTTTGGCTACACCTTC | . | few | TRBJ1-2 | TRBV5-4
CASSPGPPATNEKLFF | TGTGCCAGCTCACCGGGACCCCCCGCAACTAATGAAAAACTGTTTTTT | . | . | TRBJ1-4 | TRBV18
CASSRTTGTSGSARPYEQYF | TGTGCCAGCAGCCGTACCACAGGGACTAGCGGGTCTGCCCGCCCTTACGAGCAGTACTTC | TRBD2 | . | TRBJ2-7 | TRBV14
CASSYSWDRRNTEAFF | TGTGCCAGCAGTTATTCTTGGGACAGGAGGAACACTGAAGCTTTCTTT | TRBD1 | . | TRBJ1-1 | TRBV6-5
CASSLFATSTTDTQYF | TGTGCCAGCAGCTTATTCGCGACTAGCACGACAGATACGCAGTATTTT | TRBD2 | . | TRBJ2-3 | TRBV7-3
CASSQEPGLETLKFF | TGCGCCAGCAGCCAAGAGCCGGGACTAGAAACTCTAAAGTTCTTC | TRBD2 | . | TRBJ2-1 | TRBV4-1
CASSLRDRGIYGYTF | TGCGCCAGCAGCCTCCGGGACAGGGGTATTTATGGCTACACCTTC | TRBD1 | few | TRBJ1-2 | TRBV4-3
CASSLVSVSSYEQYF | TGCGCCAGCAGCTTGGTTTCAGTGAGCTCCTACGAGCAGTACTTC | . | . | TRBJ2-7 | TRBV5-1
CASSPGGTQYF | TGTGCCAGCAGTCCCGGGGGGACCCAGTACTTC | . | . | TRBJ2-5 | TRBV27
CASSLRLAGQTEAFF | TGTGCCAGCAGCTTACGACTAGCAGGGCAAACTGAAGCTTTCTTT | . | . | TRBJ1-1 | TRBV5-4
CASTSFSGANVLTF | TGTGCCAGCACGTCCTTCTCTGGGGCCAACGTCCTGACTTTC | . | . | TRBJ2-6 | TRBV7-9
CASSSQTSTDTQYF | TGTGCCAGTAGTAGCCAGACTAGCACAGATACGCAGTATTTT | . | once | TRBJ2-3 | TRBV19
CASSYRETQYF | TGTGCCAGCAGTTACAGAGAGACCCAGTACTTC | . | . | TRBJ2-5 | TRBV6-6
CASSHTPGGYEQYF | TGTGCCAGCAGCCACACTCCAGGAGGCTACGAGCAGTACTTC | . | . | TRBJ2-7 | TRBV7-2
CASSYLGDSHQPQHF | TGTGCCAGCAGTTACTTAGGGGACAGCCATCAGCCCCAGCATTTT | TRBD1 | few | TRBJ1-5 | TRBV6-6